Sequencing of this T cell receptor beta chain was carried out in a study of T-cell memory formation after mild COVID-19. Germline CDR1 and CDR2: MNHEY and SVGAGI. The CDR3 is made up of 14 amino acids. Trimming removed 5 bases at V and 6 bases at J, with 14 bases between. Each CDR3 protein is one row after TCRdb ran MiXCR on the 5' RACE reads. The profile shows around 150,000 distinct CDR3 sequences, approximately 10% of them singletons. This clonotype was recorded at least ten times. The antigen is unknown. Study-wide results and limits: In pre-infection memory, a portion of responding clones appeared, which suggested that cross-reactive memory joined.

Sequencing was done on a sample of PBMCs or a T cell subset sorted from them (not recorded which). The sequence came from a man in his late teens or twenties who had mild COVID-19 (a few samples of this study predate the infection). Cell type and time point are not known. The V and J genes are TRBV6-5 and TRBJ2-1, with D hard to call. CDR3 in amino acids: CASSPRAGRNEQFF. Here the CDR3 DNA reads TGTGCCAGCAGTCCTCGCGCAGGCCGCAATGAGCAGTTCTTC.